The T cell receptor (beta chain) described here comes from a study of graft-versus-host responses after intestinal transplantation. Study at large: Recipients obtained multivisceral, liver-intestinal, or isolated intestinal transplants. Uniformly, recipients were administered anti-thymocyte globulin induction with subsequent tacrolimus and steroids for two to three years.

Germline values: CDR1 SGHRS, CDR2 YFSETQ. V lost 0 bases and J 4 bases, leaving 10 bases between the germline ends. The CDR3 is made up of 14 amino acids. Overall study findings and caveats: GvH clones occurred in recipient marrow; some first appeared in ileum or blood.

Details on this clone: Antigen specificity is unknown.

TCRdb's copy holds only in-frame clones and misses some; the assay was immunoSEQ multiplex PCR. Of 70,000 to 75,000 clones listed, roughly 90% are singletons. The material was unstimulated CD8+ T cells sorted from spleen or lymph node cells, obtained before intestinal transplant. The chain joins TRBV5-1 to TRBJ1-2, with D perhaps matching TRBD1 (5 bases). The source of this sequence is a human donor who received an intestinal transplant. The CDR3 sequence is CASSLAGFGYGYTF. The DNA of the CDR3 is TGCGCCAGCAGCTTGGCAGGGTTTGGCTATGGCTACACCTTC.